This TCR beta chain was documented in a study of blood T cell repertoires in COVID-19. Looking at the study overall: Collection of acute and convalescent COVID-19 samples took place in the United States, Italy and Spain. T cells, B-cell-depleted T cells, or PBMCs provided the cDNA or gDNA that served as material.

Germline loops: CDR1 LNHDA, CDR2 SQIVND (reference sequence). Unmatched junction bases numbered 11, after V lost 6 bases and J lost 6 bases. CDR3 length equals 15 residues. Per the authors' pipeline: Reference gene primers were amplified, and this amplification served to estimate nucleated cell counts. Using immunoSEQ multiplex PCR, the repertoire was profiled, and TCRdb retains in-frame clones only, with some absent. V, J and clone size were drawn from that table, and D and trimming were deduced from the DNA. Here the sample spans around 130,000 clones, roughly 84% being singletons. This TCR derives from a man in his sixties with acute or convalescent COVID-19. V is TRBV19 and J is TRBJ2-1, with 7 bases identical to TRBD1. The sequencing input was peripheral blood. The CDR3 DNA sequence: TGTGCCAGTAGGGAACAGGGGCGTAGTACCAATGAGCAGTTCTTC. It encodes CASREQGRSTNEQFF.